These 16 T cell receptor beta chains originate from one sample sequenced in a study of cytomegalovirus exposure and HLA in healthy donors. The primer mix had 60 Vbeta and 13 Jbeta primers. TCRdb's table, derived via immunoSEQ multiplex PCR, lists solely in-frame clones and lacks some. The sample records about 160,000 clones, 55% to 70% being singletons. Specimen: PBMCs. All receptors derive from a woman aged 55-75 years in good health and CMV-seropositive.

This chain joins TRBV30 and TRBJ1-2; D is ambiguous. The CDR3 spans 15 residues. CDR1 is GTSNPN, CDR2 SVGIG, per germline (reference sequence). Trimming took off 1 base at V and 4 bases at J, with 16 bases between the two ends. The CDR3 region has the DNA TGTGCCTGGAGTGACGTAAGCCGGGATCTCTATGGCTACACCTTC. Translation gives CAWSDVSRDLYGYTF. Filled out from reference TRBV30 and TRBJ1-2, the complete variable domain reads SQTIHQWPATLVQPVGSPLSLECTVEGTSNPNLYWYRQAAGRGLQLLFYSVGIGQISSEVPQNLSASRPQDRQFILSSKKLLLSDSGFYLCAWSDVSRDLYGYTFGSGTRLTVV.

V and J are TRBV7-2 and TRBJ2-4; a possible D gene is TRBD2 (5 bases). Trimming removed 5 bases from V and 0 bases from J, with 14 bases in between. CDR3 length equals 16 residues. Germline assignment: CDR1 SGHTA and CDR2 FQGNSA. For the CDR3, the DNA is TGTGCCAGCAGCCCACCGGGTCTAGCAGCCAAAAACATTCAGTACTTC. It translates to CASSPPGLAAKNIQYF.

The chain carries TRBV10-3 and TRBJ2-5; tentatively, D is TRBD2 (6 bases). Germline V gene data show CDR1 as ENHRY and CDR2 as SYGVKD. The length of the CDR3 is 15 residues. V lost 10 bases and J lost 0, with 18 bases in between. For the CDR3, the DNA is TGTGCCACATCCCCGATTGGGGGGTACCAAGAGACCCAGTACTTC. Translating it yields CATSPIGGYQETQYF.

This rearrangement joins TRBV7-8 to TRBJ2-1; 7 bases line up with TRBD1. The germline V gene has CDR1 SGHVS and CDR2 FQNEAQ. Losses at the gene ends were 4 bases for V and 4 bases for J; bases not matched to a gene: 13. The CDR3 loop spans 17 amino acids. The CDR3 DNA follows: TGTGCCAGCAGCTGGGGGCTCAAGGGACAGACTTACAATGAGCAGTTCTTC. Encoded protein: CASSWGLKGQTYNEQFF.

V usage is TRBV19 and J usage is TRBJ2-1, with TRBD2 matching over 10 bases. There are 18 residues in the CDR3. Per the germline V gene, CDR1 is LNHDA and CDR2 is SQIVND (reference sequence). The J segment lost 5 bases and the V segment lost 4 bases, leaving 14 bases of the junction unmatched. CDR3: CASSTTEREGPADNEQFF. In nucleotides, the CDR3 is TGTGCCAGTAGTACCACCGAGCGGGAGGGCCCCGCCGACAATGAGCAGTTCTTC.

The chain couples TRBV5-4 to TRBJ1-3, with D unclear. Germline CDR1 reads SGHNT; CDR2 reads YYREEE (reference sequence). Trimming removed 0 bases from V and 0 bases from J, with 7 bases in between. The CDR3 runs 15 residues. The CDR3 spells CASSLDGSSGNTIYF. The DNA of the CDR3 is TGTGCCAGCAGCTTGGATGGGAGCTCTGGAAACACCATATATTTT. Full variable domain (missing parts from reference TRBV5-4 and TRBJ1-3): ETGVTQSPTHLIKTRGQQVTLRCSSQSGHNTVSWYQQALGQGPQFIFQYYREEENGRGNFPPRFSGLQFPNYSSELNVNALELDDSALYLCASSLDGSSGNTIYFGEGSWLTVV.

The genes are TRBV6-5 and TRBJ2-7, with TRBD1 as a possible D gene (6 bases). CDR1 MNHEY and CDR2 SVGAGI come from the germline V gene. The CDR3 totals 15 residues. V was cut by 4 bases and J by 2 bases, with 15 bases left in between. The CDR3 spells CASSFIPGQPYEQYF. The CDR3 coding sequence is TGTGCCAGCAGTTTCATTCCGGGACAACCCTACGAGCAGTACTTC.

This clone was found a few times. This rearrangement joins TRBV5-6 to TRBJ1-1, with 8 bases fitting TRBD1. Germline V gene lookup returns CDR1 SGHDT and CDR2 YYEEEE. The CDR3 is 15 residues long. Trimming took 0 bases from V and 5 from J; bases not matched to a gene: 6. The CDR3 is CASSLAGRGQTEAFF. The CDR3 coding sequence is TGTGCCAGCAGCTTGGCCGGCAGGGGGCAGACTGAAGCTTTCTTT. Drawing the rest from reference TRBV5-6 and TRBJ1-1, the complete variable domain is DAGVTQSPTHLIKTRGQQVTLRCSPKSGHDTVSWYQQALGQGPQFIFQYYEEEERQRGNFPDRFSGHQFPNYSSELNVNALLLGDSALYLCASSLAGRGQTEAFFGQGTRLTVV.

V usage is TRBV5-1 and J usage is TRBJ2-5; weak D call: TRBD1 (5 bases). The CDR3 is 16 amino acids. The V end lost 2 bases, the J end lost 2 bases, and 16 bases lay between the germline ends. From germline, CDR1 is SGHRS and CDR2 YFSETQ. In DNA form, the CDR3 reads TGCGCCAGCAGCTTAAATAACCGACAGCCACAAGAGACCCAGTACTTC. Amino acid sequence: CASSLNNRQPQETQYF. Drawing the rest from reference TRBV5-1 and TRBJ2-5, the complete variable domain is KAGVTQTPRYLIKTRGQQVTLSCSPISGHRSVSWYQQTPGQGLQFLFEYFSETQRNKGNFPGRFSGRQFSNSRSEMNVSTLELGDSALYLCASSLNNRQPQETQYFGPGTRLLVL.

CDR3 sequence reads: CASSVEGASGRNEQFF. The CDR3 DNA follows: TGTGCCAGCAGCGTAGAAGGGGCTAGCGGGAGAAATGAGCAGTTCTTC. The chain combines TRBV9 with TRBJ2-1; TRBD2 agrees at 10 bases. The CDR3 sequence is 16 residues long. The germline CDR1 and CDR2 sequences are SGDLS and YYNGEE. V was pared by 0 bases and J by 7 bases, with 7 bases of the junction left unmatched.

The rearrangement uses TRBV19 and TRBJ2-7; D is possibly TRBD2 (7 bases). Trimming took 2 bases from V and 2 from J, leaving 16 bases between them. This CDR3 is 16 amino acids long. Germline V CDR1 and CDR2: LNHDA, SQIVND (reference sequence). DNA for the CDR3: TGTGCCAGTAGTATACGAATGGGGCGGGGGCCCTACGAGCAGTACTTC. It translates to CASSIRMGRGPYEQYF.

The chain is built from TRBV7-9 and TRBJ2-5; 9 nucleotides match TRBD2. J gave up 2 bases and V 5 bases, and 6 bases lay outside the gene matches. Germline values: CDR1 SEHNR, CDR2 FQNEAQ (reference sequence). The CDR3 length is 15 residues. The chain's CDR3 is CASSAGSGRQETQYF. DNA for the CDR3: TGTGCCAGCAGCGCAGGCAGCGGGAGGCAAGAGACCCAGTACTTC.

CDR3 DNA sequence: TGTGCCAGCAGACAGGGGGCGCAGCAGACCCAGTACTTC. Protein product: CASRQGAQQTQYF. V usage is TRBV5-6 and J usage is TRBJ2-5, with 9 bases lining up with TRBD1. With V trimmed by 5 bases and J by 6 bases, 5 bases remained unmatched. The CDR3 is 13 residues long. Per germline, CDR1 SGHDT and CDR2 YYEEEE.

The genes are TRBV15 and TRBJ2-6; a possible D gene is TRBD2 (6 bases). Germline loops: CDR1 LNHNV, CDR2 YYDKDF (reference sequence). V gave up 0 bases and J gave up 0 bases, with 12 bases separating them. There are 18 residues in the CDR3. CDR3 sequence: CATSRDRRTNSGANVLTF. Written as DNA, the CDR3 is TGTGCCACCAGCAGAGATCGACGGACTAACTCTGGGGCCAACGTCCTGACTTTC.

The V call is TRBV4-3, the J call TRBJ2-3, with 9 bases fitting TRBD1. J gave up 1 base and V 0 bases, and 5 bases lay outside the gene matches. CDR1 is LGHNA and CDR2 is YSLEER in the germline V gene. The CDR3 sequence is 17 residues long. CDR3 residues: CASSQDPTGGGTDTQYF. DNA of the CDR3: TGCGCCAGCAGCCAAGATCCGACAGGGGGAGGCACAGATACGCAGTATTTT.

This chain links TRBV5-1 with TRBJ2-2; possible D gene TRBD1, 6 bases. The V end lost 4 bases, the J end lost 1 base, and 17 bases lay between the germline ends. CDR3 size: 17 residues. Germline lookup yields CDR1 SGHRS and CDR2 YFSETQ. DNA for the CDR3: TGCGCCAGCAGCCACCCACCACCGGGACAGAACACCGGGGAGCTGTTTTTT. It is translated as CASSHPPPGQNTGELFF.